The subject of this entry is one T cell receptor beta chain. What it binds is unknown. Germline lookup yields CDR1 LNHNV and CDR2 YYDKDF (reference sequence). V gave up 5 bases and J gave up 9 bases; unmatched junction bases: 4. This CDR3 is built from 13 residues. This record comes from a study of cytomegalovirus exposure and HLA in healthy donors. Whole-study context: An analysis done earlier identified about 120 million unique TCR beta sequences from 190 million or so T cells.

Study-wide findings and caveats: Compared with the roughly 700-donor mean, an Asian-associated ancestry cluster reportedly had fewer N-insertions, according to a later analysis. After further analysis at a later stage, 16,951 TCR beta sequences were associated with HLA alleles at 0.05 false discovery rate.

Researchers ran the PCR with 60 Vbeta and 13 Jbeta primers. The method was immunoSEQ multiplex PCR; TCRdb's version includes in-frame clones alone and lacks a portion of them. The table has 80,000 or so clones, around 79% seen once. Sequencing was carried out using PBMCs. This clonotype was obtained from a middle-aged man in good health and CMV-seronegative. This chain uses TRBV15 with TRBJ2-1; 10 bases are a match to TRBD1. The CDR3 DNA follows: TGTGCCACCAGCGGGACAGGGGTGGCTGAGCAGTTCTTC. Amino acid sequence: CATSGTGVAEQFF.